These 21 T cell receptor beta chains were all obtained from the same sample, sequenced in a study of regulatory T cells in long-lasting Graves disease. Time point noted: newly diagnosed GD, antithyroid drugs for less than 3 months. PBMCs provided the RNA from which the TCR library was made. CDR3 regions were amplified by Arm-PCR using iRepertoire HTBI primers to build TCR beta libraries. TCRdb processed the multiplex PCR reads anew with MiXCR; each CDR3 protein has one entry. The sample consists of approximately 400,000 distinct CDR3 sequences, 10% to 15% of them appearing once. In addition, the sample was reused for a study of T cells in Graves' hyperthyroidism and ophthalmopathy.

Here the sequenced sample was peripheral blood mononuclear cells (PBMCs), taken at new diagnosis, from a patient treated with antithyroid drugs. Receptor source: a woman younger than 35 with Graves disease.

In the case of this clonotype: One junction end does not reproduce the germline sequence, and a read error may be involved. The chain joins TRBV27 to TRBJ2-6; weak D call: TRBD1 (6 bases). Looked up from germline, CDR1 is MNHEY and CDR2 is SMNVEV (reference sequence). The CDR3 extends over 16 amino acids. CDR3 residues: CATSPDSPSGANVLTF. The CDR3 DNA sequence: TGTGCCACCAGTCCGGACAGCCCCTCTGGGGCCAACGTCCTGACTTTC. Full variable domain (outside the CDR3, taken from reference TRBV27 and TRBJ2-6): EAQVTQNPRYLITVTGKKLTVTCSQNMNHEYMSWYRQDPGLGLRQIYYSMNVEVTDKGDVPEGYKVSRKEKRNFPLILESPSPNQTSLYFCATSPDSPSGANVLTFGAGSRLTVL.

This clonotype appeared many times. The V call is TRBV30, the J call TRBJ2-2; TRBD2 agrees at 8 bases. Germline CDR1 and CDR2: GTSNPN and SVGIG (reference sequence). CDR3 length: 14 residues. The V and J ends lost 5 bases and 4 bases, in that order; junction bases with no gene match: 6. CDR3 sequence: CAWQGLASTGELFF. CDR3 in DNA: TGTGCCTGGCAAGGACTAGCATCCACCGGGGAGCTGTTTTTT. The whole variable domain, filled in from reference TRBV30 and TRBJ2-2, reads SQTIHQWPATLVQPVGSPLSLECTVEGTSNPNLYWYRQAAGRGLQLLFYSVGIGQISSEVPQNLSASRPQDRQFILSSKKLLLSDSGFYLCAWQGLASTGELFFGEGSRLTVL.

This clonotype has at least ten counts. CDR3 loop: CASSANALEVGVDQPQHF. CDR3 in DNA: TGTGCCAGCAGTGCTAATGCCCTAGAGGTAGGGGTTGATCAGCCCCAGCATTTT. The chain has TRBV6-1 and TRBJ1-5; a possible D gene is TRBD1 (5 bases). Germline CDR1 MNHNS, CDR2 SASEGT. Trimming cost V 4 bases and J 5 bases, with 24 bases left between them. The CDR3 loop spans 18 amino acids.

This chain connects TRBV29-1 to TRBJ2-7, with D unclear. Germline CDR1 is SQVTM and CDR2 is ANQGSEA. This CDR3 contains 14 residues. The V end was cut by 6 bases, the J end by 2 bases, with 17 bases between. CDR3 in amino acids: CSVKSPDRTYEQYF. CDR3 DNA: TGCAGCGTCAAAAGCCCCGACCGGACCTACGAGCAGTACTTC.

This clonotype occurred many times. J is TRBJ1-4 and V is TRBV2; D remains unclear. The germline V gene encodes CDR1 SNHLY and CDR2 FYNNEI. Trimming removed 7 bases from V and 0 bases from J, with 12 bases in between. The CDR3 totals 15 residues. CDR3: CASKQQTSTNEKLFF. CDR3 sequence (DNA): TGTGCCAGCAAGCAGCAAACGTCAACTAATGAAAAACTGTTTTTT. Using reference TRBV2 and TRBJ1-4 for the parts outside the CDR3, the full variable domain is EPEVTQTPSHQVTQMGQEVILRCVPISNHLYFYWYRQILGQKVEFLVSFYNNEISEKSEIFDDQFSVERPDGSNFTLKIRSTKLEDSAMYFCASKQQTSTNEKLFFGSGTQLSVL.

This rearrangement joins TRBV5-1 to TRBJ2-3; 8 nucleotides agree with TRBD2. With V trimmed by 0 bases and J by 5 bases, 8 bases remained unmatched. Germline loops: CDR1 SGHRS, CDR2 YFSETQ. This CDR3 spans 16 amino acids. The CDR3 nucleotides read TGCGCCAGCAGCTTGGTCGGGGGGGCCCACGGAGATACGCAGTATTTT. It translates to CASSLVGGAHGDTQYF.

Many counts were recorded for this clonotype. The chain links TRBV12-3 or TRBV12-4 to TRBJ2-7; D remains unclear. The CDR3 is 13 amino acids. Trimming shortened V by 4 bases and J by 2 bases, and 9 bases separated the two germline ends. CDR3 in DNA: TGTGCCAGCAGTTCGGGCGGTACCTACGAGCAGTACTTC. Translation: CASSSGGTYEQYF.

This clonotype appeared many times. This chain joins TRBV6-1 and TRBJ2-5, with 9 bases fitting TRBD1. The CDR3 spans 16 residues. The germline V gene has CDR1 MNHNS and CDR2 SASEGT. With V trimmed by 6 bases and J by 4 bases, 12 bases remained unmatched. CDR3 sequence: CASRWTGDSFGETQYF. The CDR3 nucleotides read TGTGCCAGCAGGTGGACAGGGGATTCTTTCGGAGAGACCCAGTACTTC.

Concerning this clonotype itself: A far larger clone is off by one base, so a read error is likely. The chain employs TRBV28 and TRBJ1-2; D is unclear. The CDR3 loop spans 12 amino acids. Trimming took 4 bases from V and 3 from J, leaving 6 bases between them. Germline CDR1 and CDR2: MDHEN and SYDVKM. CDR3 protein: CASSSADYGYTF. The CDR3 nucleotides read TGTGCCAGCAGTTCCGCTGACTATGGCTACACCTTC.

In its sample, this clonotype was seen a few times. The rearrangement uses TRBV19 and TRBJ1-5, with TRBD1 matching 12 bases. The CDR3 is 15 amino acids. Germline V gene lookup returns CDR1 LNHDA and CDR2 SQIVND (reference sequence). After removal of 5 bases from V and 6 bases from J, the junction contained 5 bases not matched to a gene. CDR3 in DNA: TGTGCCAGTAGTCCCGGGACAGGGGGCTCTCAGCCCCAGCATTTT. This gives the protein CASSPGTGGSQPQHF. The full variable domain, its missing parts supplied by reference TRBV19 and TRBJ1-5, is DGGITQSPKYLFRKEGQNVTLSCEQNLNHDAMYWYRQDPGQGLRLIYYSQIVNDFQKGDIAEGYSVSREKKESFPLTVTSAQKNPTAFYLCASSPGTGGSQPQHFGDGTRLSIL.

Many counts were recorded for this clonotype. The chain's CDR3 is CASSLNSEEKLFF. The CDR3 coding sequence is TGTGCCAGCAGCTTAAACTCTGAAGAAAAACTGTTTTTT. The chain has TRBV7-2 and TRBJ1-4; D unclear. V was clipped by 2 bases and J by 8 bases, with 9 bases between them. In germline, CDR1 is SGHTA, CDR2 FQGNSA. The CDR3 runs to 13 residues.

This clonotype has at least ten counts. The chain is built from TRBV12-3 or TRBV12-4 and TRBJ1-5; perhaps TRBD1 as D (6 bases). This CDR3 is built from 16 residues. V shed 6 bases and J shed 0 bases, with 15 bases lying between them. CDR3 region: CASRLDRTYSNQPQHF. In DNA form, the CDR3 reads TGTGCCAGCAGACTTGACAGGACGTATAGCAATCAGCCCCAGCATTTT.

This clonotype was counted between two and nine times. This chain links TRBV4-1 with TRBJ1-2; D gene unclear. V was cut by 4 bases and J by 7 bases, with 28 bases left in between. Germline V gives CDR1 MGHRA, CDR2 YSYEKL. CDR3 length: 18 amino acids. The CDR3 here is CASSPIGPQQQRYSGYTF. DNA of the CDR3: TGCGCCAGCAGCCCGATTGGACCTCAACAACAACGTTACAGTGGCTACACCTTC.

Comments on this clonotype: The conserved final phenylalanine or tryptophan is absent from the CDR3, which likely points to a read error. V and J are TRBV12-3 or TRBV12-4 and TRBJ2-1; the D gene could be TRBD1 or TRBD2 (5 bases each). The V and J ends lost 8 bases and 5 bases respectively, with 19 bases between them. This CDR3 is 15 amino acids long. CDR3 bases: TGTGCCAGCGGCCCCACCCGGGACGTAGACAATGAGCAGTTCTCC. Translating it yields CASGPTRDVDNEQFS.

The J gene is TRBJ2-7, the V gene TRBV12-3 or TRBV12-4; weak D call: TRBD1 (9 bases). V was clipped by 6 bases and J by 5 bases, with 26 bases between them. The CDR3 consists of 17 residues. The CDR3, as DNA: TGTGCCAGCAGGGGACAGGGCCAGCGGGAGTATAAGGACGAGCAGTACTTC. Translated, it gives CASRGQGQREYKDEQYF.

This clonotype was recorded many times. The rearrangement joins TRBV20-1 to TRBJ1-1; D unresolved. CDR1 is DFQATT, CDR2 SNEGSKA, per germline (reference sequence). This CDR3 contains 13 residues. Trimming shortened V by 3 bases and J by 1 base, and 9 bases separated the two germline ends. CDR3 region: CSASKATNTEAFF. CDR3 sequence (DNA): TGCAGTGCTAGTAAGGCGACGAACACTGAAGCTTTCTTT.

This clonotype was counted at least ten times. V gene TRBV2 combines with J gene TRBJ2-7; no clear D. The V and J ends lost 3 bases and 5 bases respectively, with 5 bases between them. Germline loops: CDR1 SNHLY, CDR2 FYNNEI. This CDR3 contains 11 residues. The CDR3 coding sequence is TGTGCCAGCAGTGAGATCCACGAGCAGTACTTC. This sequence encodes CASSEIHEQYF.

This clonotype was detected many times. The J gene is TRBJ1-4, the V gene TRBV7-2, with D perhaps matching TRBD1 (5 bases). The CDR3 loop spans 15 amino acids. V shed 4 bases and J shed 8 bases, with 17 bases lying between them. Germline V gives CDR1 SGHTA, CDR2 FQGNSA. The CDR3 DNA is TGTGCCAGCAGCTATACCGGGACGAGTGGCGAAAAACTGTTTTTT. The encoded protein is CASSYTGTSGEKLFF. The entire variable domain, with the rest obtained from reference TRBV7-2 and TRBJ1-4, is as follows: GAGVSQSPSNKVTEKGKDVELRCDPISGHTALYWYRQSLGQGLEFLIYFQGNSAPDKSGLPSDRFSAERTGGSVSTLTIQRTQQEDSAVYLCASSYTGTSGEKLFFGSGTQLSVL.

This chain connects TRBV9 to TRBJ2-1; a weak D match, TRBD2 (6 bases). The germline gives CDR1 SGDLS, CDR2 YYNGEE. This CDR3 contains 15 residues. Trimming took off 1 base at V and 1 base at J, with 9 bases between the two ends. CDR3 amino acids: CASSVFSGSYNEQFF. The CDR3 region has the DNA TGTGCCAGCAGCGTATTCAGCGGGTCCTACAATGAGCAGTTCTTC. Together with reference TRBV9 and TRBJ2-1, the CDR3 gives the full variable domain: DSGVTQTPKHLITATGQRVTLRCSPRSGDLSVYWYQQSLDQGLQFLIQYYNGEERAKGNILERFSAQQFPDLHSELNLSSLELGDSALYFCASSVFSGSYNEQFFGPGTRLTVL.

This clonotype was counted at least ten times. CDR3 amino acids: CASSLNGAENSPLHF. The CDR3, as DNA: TGTGCCAGCAGCTTAAATGGGGCAGAAAATTCACCCCTCCACTTT. The chain links TRBV7-3 to TRBJ1-6; TRBD1 is a possible D gene (5 bases). The CDR3 sequence is 15 residues long. Germline V lookup: CDR1 SGHTA, CDR2 FQGTGA. Trimming left V 1 base short and J 7 bases short, with 11 bases between.

This rearrangement joins TRBV6-1 to TRBJ2-3; D not resolved. Deletions cut 6 bases from V and 3 bases from J, with 7 bases between. The CDR3 is 12 amino acids. Germline-derived CDR1 and CDR2 are MNHNS and SASEGT. In DNA form, the CDR3 reads TGTGCCAGCAGGGCCGGAACAGATACGCAGTATTTT. Protein product: CASRAGTDTQYF.